A selection of T cell receptor beta chains follows, all from one sample in a study of blood T cell repertoires in COVID-19. Only in-frame clones appear in the TCRdb table, and some are missing; sequencing was by immunoSEQ multiplex PCR. The sample carries 70,000 to 85,000 clones, around 88% recorded once. The sequencing input was peripheral blood. These receptors came from a man older than 75 with active or convalescent COVID-19. The CDR3 runs from the conserved cysteine through the conserved F or W. The D gene is left open where the match is weak. Clone size appears in some rows only: once, few, many, or a class for an expanded clone.

.	.	16	TRBV28	TRBJ2-7	TGTGCCAGCAGTTACCCCCTGTACAGACGCACCTACGAGCAGTACTTC	CASSYPLYRRTYEQYF
.	.	15	TRBV7-3	TRBJ2-5	TGTGCCAGCAGCTTAACTGGGGCGGGGAGGGAGACCCAGTACTTC	CASSLTGAGRETQYF
.	.	13	TRBV3-1/TRBV3-2	TRBJ1-2	TGTGCCAGCAGTCATACAGGGAAAAATGGCTACACCTTC	CASSHTGKNGYTF
.	.	14	TRBV7-2	TRBJ2-7	TGTGCCAGCAGCTTAGGCGGAGCTTCCTACGAGCAGTACTTC	CASSLGGASYEQYF
TRBD1	once	15	TRBV7-2	TRBJ1-6	TGTGCCAGCAGCTTGGCAGGGGGTTCAAATTCACCCCTCCACTTT	CASSLAGGSNSPLHF
TRBD1	.	14	TRBV10-1	TRBJ1-2	TGCGCCAGCAGTGAGTCCGGGACAGGGGATCGCTACACCTTC	CASSESGTGDRYTF
.	.	12	TRBV5-4	TRBJ1-1	TGTGCCAGCAGCAGCATTGACACTGAAGCTTTCTTT	CASSSIDTEAFF
.	.	15	TRBV3-1/TRBV3-2	TRBJ1-3	TGTGCCAGCAGTCAAGGCGGCAGCTCTGGAAACACCATATATTTT	CASSQGGSSGNTIYF
.	.	15	TRBV19	TRBJ1-2	TGTGCCAGTAGTATTTCACTCGTCGACGGGAGTGGCTACACCTTC	CASSISLVDGSGYTF
.	.	15	TRBV5-8	TRBJ2-1	TGTGCCAGCAGCTTGCCTATGAGCTCCTACAATGAGCAGTTCTTC	CASSLPMSSYNEQFF
.	.	16	TRBV11-2	TRBJ2-5	TGTGCCAGCAGCTCGAGCCGGACAGCTGAGCAAGAGACCCAGTACTTC	CASSSSRTAEQETQYF
TRBD1	.	18	TRBV28	TRBJ1-2	TGTGCCAGCAGTCTTAACCGGGACAGGGGACCCTTGGGCTATGGCTACACCTTC	CASSLNRDRGPLGYGYTF
.	.	15	TRBV28	TRBJ1-5	TGTGCCAGCAGTTTGCACGGTCTGGGCAATCAGCCCCAGCATTTT	CASSLHGLGNQPQHF
.	.	12	TRBV7-8	TRBJ1-2	TGTGCCAGCAGCCCCATTTCTGGCGGCTACACCTTC	CASSPISGGYTF
.	.	17	TRBV7-3	TRBJ2-6	TGTGCCAGCAGCCCCAGGACTCCTCCCGGAGGGGCCAACGTCCTGACTTTC	CASSPRTPPGGANVLTF
.	.	18	TRBV5-1	TRBJ1-6	TGCGCCAGCAGCTTACATAGCCCTCCTGGCTCCTATAATTCACCCCTCCACTTT	CASSLHSPPGSYNSPLHF
.	.	13	TRBV11-3	TRBJ2-1	TGTGCCAGCAGCTTACGTAGCGTAAATGAGCAGTTCTTC	CASSLRSVNEQFF